The clone carrying this TCR beta chain was recorded a few times. The data were taken from a study of T-cell reconstitution after alpha-beta-depleted transplantation in children. As it was prepared, the TCRbeta library received unique molecular identifiers. From the PCR reads, TCRdb called clonotypes with MiXCR, one entry per CDR3 protein. Seen here are roughly 180,000 distinct CDR3 sequences, about 15% observed once, and the top ten hold under 15%. There are 15 residues in the CDR3. Germline CDR1 is DFQATT and CDR2 is SNEGSKA (reference sequence). Trimming pared 4 bases from V and 3 bases from J, leaving 15 bases between.

The clonotype comes from a human donor who donated a stem cell graft to a child with acute lymphoblastic leukemia. The J gene is TRBJ2-2, the V gene TRBV20-1; D possibly corresponds to TRBD1 (6 bases). The material was PBMCs from the stem cell graft donor, obtained from the stem cell graft. The CDR3 loop is CSAKTDRWDTGELFF. Here the CDR3 DNA reads TGCAGTGCTAAAACCGACAGGTGGGACACCGGGGAGCTGTTTTTT.